The 28 T cell receptor beta chains below were found in one sample sequenced in a study of vaccination effects on CD4 cells after COVID-19. Profiling relied on immunoSEQ multiplex PCR, and the TCRdb table lists in-frame clones only, not all of them. The repertoire holds about 24,000 clones, with 81% as singletons. In the ViraFEST assay, antigen-specific CD4+ clonotypes were identified by expansion after peptide-pool stimulation. The authors isolated CD4+ T cells after nine to eleven days of culture. Two doses of either BNT162b2 or mRNA-1273 were given to each participant. No antigens are known for them. The specimen was CD4+ T cells from PBMCs cultured with SARS-CoV-2 spike peptides, collected after COVID-19 vaccination. These receptor sequences come from a human donor who received a COVID-19 vaccine. Some clones in this sample may be carry-over from other donors' samples.

The rearrangement links TRBV5-1 to TRBJ2-3; D is unresolved. The V end was cut by 0 bases, the J end by 4 bases, with 6 bases between. CDR3 size: 13 residues. Germline-derived CDR1 and CDR2 are SGHRS and YFSETQ. CDR3 in amino acids: CASSLAGADTQYF. In DNA, the CDR3 is TGCGCCAGCAGCTTGGCCGGAGCAGATACGCAGTATTTT.

CDR3 nucleotide sequence: TGTGCCAGCAGTTACAACACAGGGGCCGACGTGTATGGCTACACCTTC. It specifies CASSYNTGADVYGYTF. V usage is TRBV6-5 and J usage is TRBJ1-2; TRBD1 agrees at 7 bases. J gave up 5 bases and V 2 bases, and 11 bases lay outside the gene matches. Germline V gives CDR1 MNHEY, CDR2 SVGAGI. The CDR3 extends over 16 amino acids.

Written as DNA, the CDR3 is TGTGCCAGCAGTTTTCCGGGGGGGGCCGAAGAGACCCAGTACTTC. Protein sequence: CASSFPGGAEETQYF. The chain couples TRBV6-2 or TRBV6-3 to TRBJ2-5, with TRBD2 matching 8 bases. The germline CDR1 and CDR2 sequences are MNHEY and SVGEGT. Unmatched junction bases numbered 7, after V lost 4 bases and J lost 3 bases. The CDR3 consists of 15 residues.

V is TRBV30 and J is TRBJ1-1, with D perhaps TRBD1 (6 bases). This CDR3 is built from 14 residues. Germline loops: CDR1 GTSNPN, CDR2 SVGIG (reference sequence). V dropped 3 bases and J dropped 5 bases, with 16 bases sitting between them. The CDR3 spells CAWRAHREVTEAFF. The CDR3, as DNA: TGTGCCTGGAGAGCCCACAGGGAAGTGACTGAAGCTTTCTTT.

The chain links TRBV11-2 to TRBJ2-7; D possibly corresponds to TRBD1 (5 bases). The germline V gene has CDR1 SGHAT and CDR2 FQNNGV. The CDR3 loop spans 14 amino acids. Trimming took off 1 base at V and 2 bases at J, with 9 bases between the two ends. The CDR3 here is CASSLGTGTYEQYV. The DNA of the CDR3 is TGTGCCAGCAGCTTAGGTACAGGCACCTACGAGCAGTACGTC.

The rearrangement links TRBV5-1 to TRBJ2-5; 10 bases are shared with TRBD2. Germline V gene data show CDR1 as SGHRS and CDR2 as YFSETQ. The CDR3 consists of 15 residues. Trimming cost V 4 bases and J 4 bases; bases outside gene matches: 7. CDR3 coding DNA: TGCGCCAGCAGCCGTAGGACTAGCGGTGGAGAGACCCAGTACTTC. Residues: CASSRRTSGGETQYF.

This clone came up a few times. The genes are TRBV5-1 and TRBJ1-2; 9 bases line up with TRBD1. The germline V gene has CDR1 SGHRS and CDR2 YFSETQ. Unmatched junction bases numbered 7, after V lost 6 bases and J lost 1 base. The CDR3 loop spans 15 amino acids. CDR3 in DNA: TGCGCCAGCAAGGTACAGGGGGCAAGTAACTATGGCTACACCTTC. Protein: CASKVQGASNYGYTF.

The chain carries TRBV20-1 and TRBJ2-3, with TRBD2 matching 7 bases. Germline CDR1 reads DFQATT; CDR2 reads SNEGSKA (reference sequence). CDR3 length: 14 amino acids. The V and J ends lost 3 bases and 3 bases, in that order; junction bases with no gene match: 6. The CDR3 protein is CSASRTRQTDTQYF. CDR3 sequence (DNA): TGCAGTGCTAGTCGGACTAGACAGACAGATACGCAGTATTTT.

This rearrangement joins TRBV19 to TRBJ1-4, with D hard to call. Germline values: CDR1 LNHDA, CDR2 SQIVND (reference sequence). Trimming took 3 bases from V and 0 from J, leaving 11 bases between them. The CDR3 is 16 residues long. CDR3 amino acids: CASSIYRSATNEKLFF. CDR3 coding DNA: TGTGCCAGTAGTATCTACCGAAGTGCAACTAATGAAAAACTGTTTTTT.

The chain uses TRBV3-1 (or the pseudogene TRBV3-2) and TRBJ1-2, with D possibly being TRBD1 (5 bases). The CDR3 loop spans 11 amino acids. Trimming left V 6 bases short and J 8 bases short, with 10 bases between. Germline assignment: CDR1 LGHDT and CDR2 YNNKEL (reference sequence). CDR3 sequence: CASRHGGGYTF. In DNA form, the CDR3 reads TGTGCCAGCAGGCATGGGGGGGGCTACACCTTC.

The V gene is TRBV5-1, the J gene TRBJ1-2; no clear D gene. The CDR3 sequence is 15 residues long. In germline, CDR1 is SGHRS, CDR2 YFSETQ. V dropped 0 bases and J dropped 0 bases, with 9 bases sitting between them. The CDR3 nucleotides read TGCGCCAGCAGCTTGGCCTGGACTTCTAACTATGGCTACACCTTC. Protein sequence: CASSLAWTSNYGYTF.

This clone was counted only a few times. In the same sample, other DNA sequences code for this CDR3. The V gene is TRBV5-1, the J gene TRBJ2-6; D is unresolved. Germline lookup yields CDR1 SGHRS and CDR2 YFSETQ. This CDR3 has 14 residues. With 1 base removed from V and 0 bases from J, the gap between germline ends came to 2 bases. This CDR3 reads CASSLYSGANVLTF. The CDR3 DNA reads TGCGCCAGCAGCTTGTACTCTGGGGCCAACGTCCTGACTTTC.

This rearrangement joins TRBV2 to TRBJ1-1, with D possibly matching TRBD1 (6 bases). Per the germline V gene, CDR1 is SNHLY and CDR2 is FYNNEI. The length of the CDR3 is 13 residues. V was trimmed by 7 bases and J by 3 bases, leaving 12 bases between them. The CDR3 coding sequence is TGTGCCAGCATACGGGGGCGAGACACTGAAGCTTTCTTT. Translating it yields CASIRGRDTEAFF.

V and J are TRBV7-9 and TRBJ2-1, with TRBD2 identical over 9 bases. With V trimmed by 5 bases and J by 4 bases, 6 bases remained unmatched. Germline V gene lookup returns CDR1 SEHNR and CDR2 FQNEAQ (reference sequence). This CDR3 has 15 amino acids. CDR3 in DNA: TGTGCCAGCAGCCGTAGCGGGGGAGATTACAATGAGCAGTTCTTC. Protein: CASSRSGGDYNEQFF.

V is TRBV2 and J is TRBJ1-6; TRBD1 is a possible D gene (6 bases). V gave up 7 bases and J gave up 7 bases, with 20 bases separating them. The CDR3 has 16 amino acids. Germline V CDR1 and CDR2: SNHLY, FYNNEI. The CDR3 region is CASTNFKGGGNSPLHF. As DNA, the CDR3 is TGTGCCAGCACCAATTTTAAGGGGGGTGGGAATTCACCCCTCCACTTT.

V is TRBV6-5 and J is TRBJ2-3; the D gene is possibly TRBD1 (6 bases). The V end lost 6 bases, the J end lost 2 bases, and 15 bases lay between the germline ends. This CDR3 is 15 amino acids long. In germline, CDR1 is MNHEY, CDR2 SVGAGI. The CDR3: CASRLFRTATDTQYF. The CDR3, as DNA: TGTGCCAGCAGACTGTTTCGGACAGCCACAGATACGCAGTATTTT.

V usage is TRBV5-1 and J usage is TRBJ1-1; D not resolved. V was clipped by 3 bases and J by 2 bases, with 11 bases between them. Per the germline V gene, CDR1 is SGHRS and CDR2 is YFSETQ. The CDR3 runs 14 residues. The CDR3 sequence is CASSSRLGNTEAFF. The CDR3 DNA is TGCGCCAGCAGCTCACGATTAGGAAACACTGAAGCTTTCTTT. Combining the CDR3 with reference TRBV5-1 and TRBJ1-1 gives the whole variable domain KAGVTQTPRYLIKTRGQQVTLSCSPISGHRSVSWYQQTPGQGLQFLFEYFSETQRNKGNFPGRFSGRQFSNSRSEMNVSTLELGDSALYLCASSSRLGNTEAFFGQGTRLTVV.

This clone was detected only a few times. The rearrangement links TRBV7-2 to TRBJ1-1; no definite D call. CDR1 and CDR2 from the germline V gene are SGHTA and FQGNSA. This CDR3 region has 13 residues. V dropped 3 bases and J dropped 7 bases, with 12 bases sitting between them. The CDR3: CASSFPPRGEAFF. The CDR3 coding sequence is TGTGCCAGCAGCTTTCCCCCGCGGGGTGAAGCTTTCTTT.

There are a few counts of this clone. This sequence joins TRBV4-3 and TRBJ1-4; D not certain. Germline V gives CDR1 LGHNA, CDR2 YSLEER. V shed 1 base and J shed 6 bases, with 9 bases lying between them. There are 14 residues in the CDR3. The CDR3 DNA sequence: TGCGCCAGCAGCCAAGTACGGTCGGATGAAAAACTGTTTTTT. This codes for CASSQVRSDEKLFF.

This clone was seen once. The chain is built from TRBV19 and TRBJ1-5; 10 bases are a match to TRBD1. Germline V gene sequence: CDR1 LNHDA, CDR2 SQIVND (reference sequence). The V gene end was trimmed by 6 bases and the J gene end by 5 bases; junction bases not matched to a gene: 7. The CDR3 length is 15 residues. In DNA, the CDR3 is TGTGCCAGTAGCAGGGACAGGGGAGGGTATCAGCCCCAGCATTTT. This codes for CASSRDRGGYQPQHF.

This sequence joins TRBV5-4 and TRBJ2-5; D uncertain. Germline loops: CDR1 SGHNT, CDR2 YYREEE (reference sequence). The CDR3 covers 14 residues. The V gene lost 3 bases and the J gene lost 5 bases, with 14 bases spanning the gap. CDR3 sequence reads: CASSSSRPSETQYF. As DNA, the CDR3 is TGTGCCAGCAGCTCCTCTAGGCCCTCGGAGACCCAGTACTTC.

The chain combines TRBV4-2 with TRBJ1-2, with unresolved D. Germline CDR1 is LGHNA and CDR2 is YNFKEQ. Trimming took off 1 base at V and 2 bases at J, with 8 bases between the two ends. The CDR3 consists of 14 residues. The CDR3 loop reads CASSQALLNYGYTF. Here the CDR3 DNA reads TGTGCCAGCAGCCAAGCACTGTTAAACTATGGCTACACCTTC.

V is TRBV6-5 and J is TRBJ2-5; D not resolved. The CDR3 is 14 residues long. CDR1 is MNHEY and CDR2 is SVGAGI in the germline V gene. V was pared by 2 bases and J by 0 bases, with 7 bases between. The CDR3: CASSYGLYQETQYF. In DNA form, the CDR3 reads TGTGCCAGCAGTTACGGGTTGTACCAAGAGACCCAGTACTTC.

The chain joins TRBV30 to TRBJ2-3, with D perhaps TRBD1 or TRBD2 (5 bases each). Trimming removed 3 bases at V and 0 bases at J, with 7 bases between. The CDR3 extends over 13 amino acids. Germline V gives CDR1 GTSNPN, CDR2 SVGIG (reference sequence). The CDR3 sequence: CAWSRDSTDTQYF. The DNA of the CDR3 is TGTGCCTGGAGCCGGGACAGCACAGATACGCAGTATTTT.

This chain uses TRBV5-6 with TRBJ1-1, with 10 bases that match TRBD1. J lost 4 bases, V lost 3 bases, and 6 bases had no gene match. Germline V gene sequence: CDR1 SGHDT, CDR2 YYEEEE. The CDR3 totals 15 residues. CDR3 DNA sequence: TGTGCCAGCAGCTGGGGTGGACAGGGGGGCACTGAAGCTTTCTTT. The encoded protein is CASSWGGQGGTEAFF.

This rearrangement joins TRBV5-1 to TRBJ2-1; 12 bases map to TRBD2. The germline CDR1 and CDR2 sequences are SGHRS and YFSETQ. The CDR3 length is 15 residues. Trimming at V came to 4 bases and at J to 6 bases, leaving 5 bases not matched to a gene. As DNA, the CDR3 is TGCGCCAGCAGCAGGACTAGCGGGATCGGCAATGAGCAGTTCTTC. Translating it yields CASSRTSGIGNEQFF.

The chain uses TRBV5-8 and TRBJ2-1; 15 bases agree with TRBD2. CDR3 length: 19 amino acids. Germline V gene lookup returns CDR1 SGHTS and CDR2 YDEGEE. V gave up 0 bases and J gave up 7 bases; unmatched junction bases: 11. The CDR3 nucleotides are TGTGCCAGCAGCTTGGGGACTAGCGGGGGGGCACGCAGTTCGAATGAGCAGTTCTTC. Translated: CASSLGTSGGARSSNEQFF.

This clone has more than one count but fewer than ten. The rearrangement uses TRBV6-2 or TRBV6-3 and TRBJ2-6; TRBD1 is a possible D gene (6 bases). CDR3 length: 18 amino acids. The ends were cut back, 6 bases at V and 2 bases at J, with 20 bases in the middle. Germline V gene data show CDR1 as MNHEY and CDR2 as SVGEGT. CDR3 in DNA: TGTGCCAGCAGCCGAAACAGGGACATCGATCCTGGGGCCAACGTCCTGACTTTC. This gives the protein CASSRNRDIDPGANVLTF.